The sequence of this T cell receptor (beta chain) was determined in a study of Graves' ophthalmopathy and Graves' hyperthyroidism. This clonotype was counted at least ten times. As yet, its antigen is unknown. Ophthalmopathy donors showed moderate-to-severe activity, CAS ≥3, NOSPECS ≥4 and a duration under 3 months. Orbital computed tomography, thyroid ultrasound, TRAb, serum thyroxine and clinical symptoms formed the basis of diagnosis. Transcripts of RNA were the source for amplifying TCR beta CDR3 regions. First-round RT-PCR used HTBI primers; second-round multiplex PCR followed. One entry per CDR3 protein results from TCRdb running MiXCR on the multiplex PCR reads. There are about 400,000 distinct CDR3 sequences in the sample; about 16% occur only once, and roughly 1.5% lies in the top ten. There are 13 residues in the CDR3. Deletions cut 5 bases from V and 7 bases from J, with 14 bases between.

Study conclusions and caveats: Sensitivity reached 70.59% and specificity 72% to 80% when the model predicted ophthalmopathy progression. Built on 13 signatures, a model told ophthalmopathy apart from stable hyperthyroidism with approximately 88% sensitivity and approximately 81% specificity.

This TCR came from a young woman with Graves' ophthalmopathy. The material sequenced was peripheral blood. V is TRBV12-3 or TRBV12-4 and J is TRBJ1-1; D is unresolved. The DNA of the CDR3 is TGTGCCAGCAGTATGCTGAGGTGGGTTGAAGCTTTCTTT. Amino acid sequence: CASSMLRWVEAFF.